This T cell receptor beta chain is drawn from a study of blood T cell dynamics during melanoma immunotherapy (dated by TCRdb to about 2020). With respect to the entire study: All patients had metastatic melanoma and were given first-line pembrolizumab or nivolumab plus ipilimumab as standard of care in the United Kingdom. To find early correlates of response, the study profiled the peripheral T cell receptor repertoires of patients with metastatic melanoma both before and after one cycle of checkpoint inhibitor therapy. The training cohort consisted of consecutive patients, while an additional independent group of patients from the same centre was pooled to form an external validation set. What the work shows at the level of the full study, not this receptor alone: Patients who later achieved disease control showed a bifurcated PBMC repertoire reorganization at W3, with increased clonality or increased diversity, unlike progressors. The relatively small sample size was acknowledged as potentially limiting generalization of the results. Whether the T cell clones driving repertoire changes were melanoma-specific or reflected general immune activation could not be determined in the study.

A fixed 350 ng of DNA was loaded for every bulk PBMC sample. TCR beta CDR3 sequences were amplified from genomic DNA with the immunoSEQ TCRb Assay kit following manufacturer instructions. The KAPA Library Quantification Kit for Illumina platforms was used to quantify the pooled libraries by qPCR. Sequencing of the pooled libraries was done on an Illumina NextSeq 500, with clustering at about 0.55-1.2 pM. For the original study's pipeline: TCR data were analyzed using immunoSEQ ANALYZER and the R LymphoSeq package. A rearrangement efficiency score was calculated as productive divided by the sum of productive and non-productive CDR3 sequences. Clonality was assessed using the Gini coefficient and diversity using the Renyi index at alpha=1, with pairwise comparisons between timepoints within each patient. Clonal relatedness, based on an edit distance of 3, and repertoire similarity, based on the Bhattacharyya coefficient, were both computed in LymphoSeq. To classify response, a linear discriminant analysis based on week-3 changes in clonality and diversity was built with the R MASS and caret packages. TCRdb took this table from immuneACCESS and kept in-frame rearrangements with V and J called. Such tables lack part of the clones; where checked against another copy, unresolved V genes explain under half of the gap, and the rest is unexplained. V and J calls and clone size are given by that table; D and trimming were obtained from the DNA. The sample includes approximately 17,000 clones, with 90% to 95% observed a single time. About 2% of the sample belongs to the ten largest clones.

CDR1 and CDR2 are read off the germline V gene (reference sequence) as MNHNY and SVGAGI. The germline ends are 12 bases apart after V is trimmed by 0 bases and J by 6 bases. From the cysteine through the phenylalanine, the CDR3 covers 15 amino acids. Only the CDR3 part of the read is kept: 45 bases, read in frame from the first base. The time point label on this specimen signifies: pre-treatment baseline. Blood samples were taken before treatment (T0) and at week 3 (W3), following the first cycle of checkpoint blockade. Except for two patients with rapid clinical progression, response was assessed 12 weeks after the first infusion by RECIST 1.1; disease control meant complete response, partial response or stable disease. Patients were not eligible if they had prior systemic cancer treatment, concomitant immunosuppressant therapy or synchronous other active malignancies. To track both circulating cells and T cell turnover, TCR beta was sequenced from bulk PBMC as well as from plasma cell-free DNA. Lymphoprep and SepMate tubes were used to isolate PBMC from blood, and red cell lysis was then performed. QIAamp DNA Blood Mini kits were used to extract DNA from both PBMC and sorted T cell subsets.

As regards this clone: No antigen is known for it. No qualities accompany the bases; no much larger clone lies one base away.

This TCR came from a human donor with melanoma. The sequencing used blood, collected from a patient treated with checkpoint blockade. This sequence uses TRBV6-6 and TRBJ1-5; TRBD1 is possibly the D segment (5 matching bases). The DNA sequence reads TGTGCCAGCAGTTACTCGAGGGGAAGGAGTCAGCCCCAGCATTTT. The resulting protein is CASSYSRGRSQPQHF.